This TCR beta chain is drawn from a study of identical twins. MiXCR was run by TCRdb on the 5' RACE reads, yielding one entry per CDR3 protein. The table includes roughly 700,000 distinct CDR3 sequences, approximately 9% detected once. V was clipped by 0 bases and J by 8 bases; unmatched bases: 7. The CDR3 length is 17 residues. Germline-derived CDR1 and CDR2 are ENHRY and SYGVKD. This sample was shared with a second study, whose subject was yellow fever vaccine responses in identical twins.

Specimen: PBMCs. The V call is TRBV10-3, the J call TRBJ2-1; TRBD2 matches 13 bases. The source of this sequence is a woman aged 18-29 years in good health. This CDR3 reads CAISESEGTSGIYEQFF. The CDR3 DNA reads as TGTGCCATCAGTGAGTCGGAAGGGACTAGCGGGATCTATGAGCAGTTCTTC.